The 19 T cell receptor beta chains listed next were all sequenced from one sample in a study of OX40 agonist ivuxolimab in advanced cancers. Assay: immunoSEQ multiplex PCR; the TCRdb copy retains only in-frame clones and omits some. The sample carries roughly 50,000 clones, roughly 90% recorded once. Sequenced material: CD4+ or CD8+ T cells sorted from blood, taken in a trial of the OX40 agonist ivuxolimab. These receptors were collected from an adult with an advanced solid tumor such as melanoma, head and neck, liver or kidney cancer.

This sequence joins TRBV6-5 and TRBJ1-1; D is unresolved. This CDR3 is built from 13 residues. Looked up from germline, CDR1 is MNHEY and CDR2 is SVGAGI. V lost 6 bases to trimming and J lost 4 bases, with 12 bases between them. CDR3 nucleotides: TGTGCCAGCAGATGGACGGATTCCACTGAAGCTTTCTTT. This encodes CASRWTDSTEAFF.

The chain uses TRBV29-1 and TRBJ2-1; TRBD1 is a possible D gene (5 bases). Germline V CDR1 and CDR2: SQVTM, ANQGSEA. The CDR3 is made up of 13 amino acids. Trimming removed 7 bases from V and 6 bases from J, with 16 bases in between. CDR3 bases: TGCAGCGCGTTTCACAGGTCCGGCAATGAGCAGTTCTTC. Translating it yields CSAFHRSGNEQFF.

CDR3 loop: CASSRPGEREAFF. Here the CDR3 DNA reads TGCGCCAGCAGCCGACCGGGGGAGAGGGAAGCTTTCTTT. The gene calls are TRBV4-1 and TRBJ1-1, with D possibly being TRBD1 (5 bases). Germline assignment: CDR1 MGHRA and CDR2 YSYEKL. The germline V and J ends were trimmed by 4 bases and 8 bases, with 14 bases remaining between them. This CDR3 is 13 amino acids long.

This chain connects TRBV6-5 to TRBJ1-2; D is unclear. The CDR3 totals 12 residues. Deletions cut 5 bases from V and 8 bases from J, with 12 bases between. The germline CDR1 and CDR2 sequences are MNHEY and SVGAGI. CDR3 amino acids: CASSPGSGGYTF. As DNA, the CDR3 is TGTGCCAGCAGTCCGGGATCTGGAGGCTACACCTTC.

The genes are TRBV6-1 and TRBJ2-1; possible D gene TRBD1, 6 bases. Trimming left V 6 bases short and J 7 bases short, with 7 bases between. The germline CDR1 and CDR2 sequences are MNHNS and SASEGT. The CDR3 spans 11 residues. Here the CDR3 DNA reads TGTGCCAGCAGCCAGGGGAATGAGCAGTTCTTC. Translation: CASSQGNEQFF.

The V gene is TRBV28, the J gene TRBJ1-5; maybe TRBD1 (5 bases). The CDR3 length is 15 residues. The germline V gene has CDR1 MDHEN and CDR2 SYDVKM. The V end was cut by 8 bases, the J end by 4 bases, with 18 bases between. This chain's CDR3 is CASANGGWTNQPQHF. The CDR3 bases are TGTGCCAGCGCGAACGGGGGGTGGACAAATCAGCCCCAGCATTTT.

This clone has just a few counts. The chain uses TRBV28 and TRBJ2-7; 10 bases are shared with TRBD1. The CDR3 is made up of 13 amino acids. Trimming at V came to 8 bases and at J to 7 bases, leaving 8 bases not matched to a gene. The germline gives CDR1 MDHEN, CDR2 SYDVKM. As DNA, the CDR3 is TGTGCCAGCTCGTGGACAGGGGGTTGGGAGCAGTACGTC. Its protein is CASSWTGGWEQYV.

The chain joins TRBV13 to TRBJ2-3, with 8 bases lining up with TRBD2. Germline CDR1 and CDR2: PRHDT and FYEKMQ (reference sequence). Trimming removed 5 bases from V and 1 base from J; junction bases left unmatched: 5. CDR3 length: 15 amino acids. The DNA for the CDR3 is TGTGCCAGCAGCCCGCCGACTAGCGGCACAGATACGCAGTATTTT. Its protein is CASSPPTSGTDTQYF.

In its sample, this clone was seen a few times. This chain connects TRBV10-3 to TRBJ1-5; no firm D call. Looked up from germline, CDR1 is ENHRY and CDR2 is SYGVKD. This CDR3 is built from 12 residues. The ends were cut back, 3 bases at V and 0 bases at J, with 0 bases in the middle. In DNA form, the CDR3 reads TGTGCCATCAGTGATAGCAATCAGCCCCAGCATTTT. Amino acids: CAISDSNQPQHF.

Concerning this clone itself: A read error may produce the germline difference seen at one junction end. This chain links TRBV15 with TRBJ1-5, with 7 bases identical to TRBD1. The germline CDR1 and CDR2 sequences are LNHNV and YYDKDF (reference sequence). The length of the CDR3 is 16 residues. CDR3 sequence: CAISRSTTGRIQPQHF. CDR3 DNA sequence: TGTGCCATCAGCAGATCTACGACAGGGAGAATTCAGCCCCAGCATTTT.

The chain combines TRBV7-9 with TRBJ2-5; D is possibly TRBD2 (6 bases). V lost 4 bases to trimming and J lost 0 bases, with 9 bases between them. Germline-derived CDR1 and CDR2 are SEHNR and FQNEAQ (reference sequence). This CDR3 has 14 residues. As DNA, the CDR3 is TGTGCCAGCAGCTGGGGACTGCACCAAGAGACCCAGTACTTC. As protein: CASSWGLHQETQYF.

This chain connects TRBV19 to TRBJ2-3; maybe TRBD2 (6 bases). There are 15 residues in the CDR3. V was shortened by 3 bases and J by 0 bases, with 10 bases between the two germline ends. Looked up from germline, CDR1 is LNHDA and CDR2 is SQIVND (reference sequence). The CDR3 is CASSISGTSTDTQYF. The DNA of the CDR3 is TGTGCCAGTAGTATTAGCGGAACTAGCACAGATACGCAGTATTTT. Looking up the rest from reference TRBV19 and TRBJ2-3 gives the full variable domain: DGGITQSPKYLFRKEGQNVTLSCEQNLNHDAMYWYRQDPGQGLRLIYYSQIVNDFQKGDIAEGYSVSREKKESFPLTVTSAQKNPTAFYLCASSISGTSTDTQYFGPGTRLTVL.

This sequence joins TRBV27 and TRBJ2-1, with TRBD2 matching 10 bases. Germline assignment: CDR1 MNHEY and CDR2 SMNVEV (reference sequence). The V and J ends lost 5 bases and 8 bases, in that order; junction bases with no gene match: 9. CDR3 size: 15 residues. Here the CDR3 reads CASSPTSGNPHEQFF. In DNA form, the CDR3 reads TGTGCCAGCAGTCCCACTAGCGGGAATCCCCATGAGCAGTTCTTC.

The J gene is TRBJ2-1, the V gene TRBV5-1; D ambiguous. The CDR3 is 13 amino acids. V was cut by 0 bases and J by 3 bases, with 4 bases left in between. Looked up from germline, CDR1 is SGHRS and CDR2 is YFSETQ. CDR3 sequence reads: CASSLDGYNEQFF. The CDR3 DNA reads TGCGCCAGCAGCTTGGACGGCTACAATGAGCAGTTCTTC.

This clone has a handful of counts. The rearrangement joins TRBV28 to TRBJ1-6; possible D gene TRBD1, 6 bases. V gave up 2 bases and J gave up 13 bases, with 15 bases separating them. CDR3 length: 14 residues. CDR1 is MDHEN, CDR2 SYDVKM, per germline. In DNA, the CDR3 is TGTGCCAGCAGTTTAACGGTGCGGGGGGGCCCCCTCCACTTT. This gives the protein CASSLTVRGGPLHF.

The J gene is TRBJ2-1, the V gene TRBV6-1; no firm D call. With 2 bases removed from V and 4 bases from J, the gap between germline ends came to 12 bases. Germline loops: CDR1 MNHNS, CDR2 SASEGT. This CDR3 is 15 amino acids long. The CDR3 DNA reads TGTGCCAGCAGTGAAACGGAAGCTATATACAATGAGCAGTTCTTC. It is translated as CASSETEAIYNEQFF.

The genes are TRBV28 and TRBJ1-1; no clear D. The germline V and J ends were trimmed by 6 bases and 2 bases, with 10 bases remaining between them. Looked up from germline, CDR1 is MDHEN and CDR2 is SYDVKM. The CDR3 consists of 13 residues. CDR3 amino acids: CASSLGGNTEAFF. DNA for the CDR3: TGTGCCAGCAGCCTCGGCGGAAACACTGAAGCTTTCTTT.

This clone has only one observation. The chain couples TRBV2 to TRBJ2-5, with 10 bases that match TRBD2. The germline gives CDR1 SNHLY, CDR2 FYNNEI. This CDR3 is 14 amino acids long. V lost 8 bases and J lost 1; bases outside the gene matches: 4. The CDR3 reads CASARLAGQETQYF. The CDR3 region has the DNA TGTGCCAGCGCCCGACTAGCGGGCCAAGAGACCCAGTACTTC.

The chain is built from TRBV29-1 and TRBJ2-1, with a possible D match to TRBD1 (6 bases). The V gene's germline CDR1 is SQVTM and CDR2 ANQGSEA. This CDR3 region has 11 residues. The ends were cut back, 7 bases at V and 9 bases at J, with 13 bases in the middle. The CDR3 here is CSAYREVEQFF. DNA of the CDR3: TGCAGCGCATACAGGGAAGTTGAGCAGTTCTTC.